Below, one TCR beta chain is given with its context. Its antigen is as yet unknown. These data originate in a study of Ad26.COV2.S vaccination and SARS-CoV-2 variants. Findings of the study overall: People who got the vaccine or the placebo had similar non-spike TCR breadth. Vaccine recipients surpassed placebo recipients in spike-specific TCR breadth.

The treatment is: around 19 received Ad26.COV2.S at low or high dose, single or two shots; roughly five received placebo; per-sample allocation not given. Sampling took place 63 days after the first vaccine or placebo injection. Adults aged 18-55 years in Boston included the donor. Repertoires were generated with immunoSEQ multiplex PCR, while TCRdb's copy carries only in-frame clones and drops some. This repertoire shows approximately 400,000 clones, 70% to 90% found once; its top ten account for around 3.3%. The ends were cut back, 5 bases at V and 5 bases at J, with 9 bases in the middle. This CDR3 spans 11 amino acids. The V gene's germline CDR1 is SQVTM and CDR2 ANQGSEA.

V usage is TRBV29-1 and J usage is TRBJ1-2; D remains ambiguous. This clonotype was sampled from a person between 18 and 59 years old who received the Ad26.COV2.S COVID-19 vaccine or a placebo. The sample consisted of peripheral blood, taken in a trial of Ad26.COV2.S vaccine versus placebo. The CDR3 bases are TGCAGCGTTCTAGACGGATATGGCTACACCTTC. Translating it yields CSVLDGYGYTF.